One and the same sample provided the 11 T cell receptor beta chains below, sequenced in a study of blood T cell repertoires in COVID-19. The protocol was immunoSEQ multiplex PCR, while the TCRdb copy is restricted to in-frame clones and leaves out a portion. In the table there are about 130,000 clones, roughly four fifths of which are singletons. The specimen sequenced was peripheral blood. The receptors were sampled from a woman aged 45 to 65 with acute or convalescent COVID-19.

The V call is TRBV24-1, the J call TRBJ2-1, with D perhaps TRBD2 (5 bases). The germline V gene encodes CDR1 KGHDR and CDR2 SFDVKD. CDR3 length: 18 residues. Deletions cut 12 bases from V and 2 bases from J, with 28 bases between. CDR3 sequence reads: CASNQQGRGSCPYNEQFF. The CDR3 DNA sequence: TGTGCCTCTAATCAGCAAGGTCGGGGATCCTGTCCCTACAATGAGCAGTTCTTC.

The chain joins TRBV3-1 (or the pseudogene TRBV3-2) to TRBJ2-7; 9 nucleotides match TRBD1. The germline V gene encodes CDR1 LGHDT and CDR2 YNNKEL (reference sequence). CDR3 length: 14 amino acids. The junction had 7 bases not matched to a gene; V was cut back by 4 bases and J by 6 bases. CDR3 loop: CASSPGTGKGEQYF. DNA for the CDR3: TGTGCCAGCAGCCCGGGGACAGGGAAAGGCGAGCAGTACTTC.

This rearrangement joins TRBV12-5 to TRBJ1-1; 10 bases align to TRBD1. The trim removed 3 bases at V and 5 bases at J, leaving 3 bases unmatched. The germline gives CDR1 LGHNT, CDR2 FRNRAP. CDR3 size: 14 residues. The CDR3 loop is CASGLGTGVTEAFF. CDR3 DNA: TGTGCTAGTGGTTTAGGGACAGGGGTAACTGAAGCTTTCTTT.

V usage is TRBV20-1 and J usage is TRBJ1-2; no definite D call. CDR3 length equals 14 residues. Germline V gene data show CDR1 as DFQATT and CDR2 as SNEGSKA (reference sequence). V lost 3 bases and J 0 bases, leaving 11 bases between the germline ends. CDR3 in amino acids: CSASPQTSNYGYTF. CDR3 coding DNA: TGCAGTGCTAGTCCGCAGACTTCTAACTATGGCTACACCTTC.

The chain is built from TRBV7-9 and TRBJ1-1, with a weak D call TRBD1 (5 bases). V was clipped by 1 base and J by 4 bases, with 10 bases between them. Germline V gives CDR1 SEHNR, CDR2 FQNEAQ (reference sequence). The CDR3 loop spans 14 amino acids. CDR3 in DNA: TGTGCCAGCAGCTTAGTTTCAGGGCCCACTGAAGCTTTCTTT. Translating gives CASSLVSGPTEAFF.

About this clone itself: In the same sample, other DNA sequences code for this CDR3. The chain employs TRBV2 and TRBJ2-7; 8 nucleotides match TRBD1. V lost 3 bases, J lost 0 bases, and 4 bases stayed unmatched. The CDR3 runs to 15 residues. Germline V gene sequence: CDR1 SNHLY, CDR2 FYNNEI. The CDR3 loop is CASSEPGQGSYEQYF. The CDR3 DNA reads TGTGCCAGCAGTGAGCCAGGACAGGGCTCCTACGAGCAGTACTTC. Complete variable domain (other parts from reference TRBV2 and TRBJ2-7): EPEVTQTPSHQVTQMGQEVILRCVPISNHLYFYWYRQILGQKVEFLVSFYNNEISEKSEIFDDQFSVERPDGSNFTLKIRSTKLEDSAMYFCASSEPGQGSYEQYFGPGTRLTVT.

This clone has only a few counts. The chain couples TRBV19 to TRBJ2-7; D is possibly TRBD1 (6 bases). Per germline, CDR1 LNHDA and CDR2 SQIVND (reference sequence). This CDR3 is 13 amino acids long. V was pared by 3 bases and J by 4 bases, with 10 bases between. As DNA, the CDR3 is TGTGCCAGTAGTATCCGCAGGGGTTACGAGCAGTACTTC. It codes for CASSIRRGYEQYF.

This clone occurred a few times. This sequence joins TRBV18 and TRBJ2-7; D is unresolved. Trimming removed 3 bases at V and 4 bases at J, with 10 bases between. CDR3 size: 13 residues. Germline CDR1 KGHSH, CDR2 LQKENI. CDR3 loop: CASSPKSSYEQYF. DNA for the CDR3: TGTGCCAGCTCACCGAAATCCAGTTACGAGCAGTACTTC.

The chain joins TRBV3-1 (or the pseudogene TRBV3-2) to TRBJ2-2, with D possibly TRBD1 on 5 matching bases. This CDR3 region has 15 residues. The ends were cut back, 4 bases at V and 1 base at J, with 10 bases in the middle. The germline V gene has CDR1 LGHDT and CDR2 YNNKEL (reference sequence). In nucleotides, the CDR3 is TGTGCCAGCAGCCTTAAGGGGCTGAACACCGGGGAGCTGTTTTTT. Encoded protein: CASSLKGLNTGELFF.

This clone was picked up one time. This sequence joins TRBV5-1 and TRBJ1-2; 9 bases map to TRBD1. Germline trimming cut 2 bases from V and 1 base from J; bases unmatched to any gene: 6. This CDR3 contains 16 residues. Germline loops: CDR1 SGHRS, CDR2 YFSETQ. The DNA of the CDR3 is TGCGCCAGCAGCTTCAATACAGGGGGCCTTAACTATGGCTACACCTTC. Translating it yields CASSFNTGGLNYGYTF.

The chain couples TRBV5-1 to TRBJ2-5; D is unresolved. The CDR3 totals 17 residues. Trimming took 0 bases from V and 3 from J, leaving 18 bases between them. Germline lookup yields CDR1 SGHRS and CDR2 YFSETQ. Here the CDR3 DNA reads TGCGCCAGCAGCTTGGGAGTTGCTGGTCGGAGTGAAGAGACCCAGTACTTC. Encoded protein: CASSLGVAGRSEETQYF.